This passage covers 29 T cell receptor beta chains from one sample sequenced in a study of immune evolution from preneoplasia to lung adenocarcinoma (dated by TCRdb to the early 2020s). Libraries were prepared through the immunoSEQ multiplex PCR assay. TCRdb took over this immuneACCESS table, retaining in-frame rearrangements with V and J assigned. Such tables are incomplete; in checked studies, under half of the missing clones stem from an unresolved V gene, and the remainder is unexplained. This sample holds about 26,000 clones; about 76% were observed only once. The ten largest account for around 6% of the sample. The sample was FFPE invasive lung adenocarcinoma tissue. The cell subset or site label of this sample denotes: frankly invasive lung adenocarcinoma (ADC). These receptors were obtained from a person between 60 and 70 years old with invasive lung adenocarcinoma. Some clones in this sample may be carry-over from other donors' samples.

This rearrangement joins TRBV6-4 to TRBJ2-2, with 10 nucleotides matching TRBD2. The V and J ends lost 3 bases and 6 bases, in that order; junction bases with no gene match: 4. CDR3 length: 15 residues. Germline CDR1 is MRHNA and CDR2 is SNTAGT. The CDR3 DNA reads as TGTGCCAGCAGTGATGTAGCGGGAGGCCCCGGGGAGCTGTTTTTT. Its protein is CASSDVAGGPGELFF.

The rearrangement uses TRBV2 and TRBJ2-1, with 7 bases that match TRBD2. The CDR3 length is 13 residues. Germline values: CDR1 SNHLY, CDR2 FYNNEI. Trimming took 5 bases from V and 14 from J; bases not matched to a gene: 12. CDR3 nucleotide sequence: TGTGCCAGCAGTTCCCTAACTAGCGAGAGGGAGTTCTTC. Translation gives CASSSLTSEREFF.

The genes are TRBV30 and TRBJ2-2, with D possibly TRBD2 on 6 matching bases. The CDR3 consists of 14 residues. Trimming left V 8 bases short and J 1 base short, with 14 bases between. CDR1 and CDR2 (germline): GTSNPN, SVGIG (reference sequence). CDR3 nucleotide sequence: TGTGCCCGATCTCGGGGACTGAACACCGGGGAGCTGTTTTTT. Protein sequence: CARSRGLNTGELFF.

This clone came up a few times. The chain uses TRBV29-1 and TRBJ1-2; TRBD1 agrees at 7 bases. Per germline, CDR1 SQVTM and CDR2 ANQGSEA. The trim removed 5 bases at V and 8 bases at J, leaving 8 bases unmatched. The CDR3 covers 12 residues. In DNA, the CDR3 is TGCAGCGTTAAGGGGGCTCAGTGGGGCTACACCTTC. Translating gives CSVKGAQWGYTF.

The rearrangement links TRBV9 to TRBJ2-3; D is undetermined. Trimming shortened V by 0 bases and J by 0 bases, and 14 bases separated the two germline ends. There are 17 residues in the CDR3. Germline CDR1 is SGDLS and CDR2 is YYNGEE. The CDR3 reads CASSVELGRASTDTQYF. CDR3 bases: TGTGCCAGCAGCGTAGAGTTGGGCAGAGCTAGCACAGATACGCAGTATTTT.

The chain has TRBV11-2 and TRBJ1-3; D gene unclear. Germline loops: CDR1 SGHAT, CDR2 FQNNGV. The CDR3 contains 13 residues. V was trimmed by 4 bases and J by 0 bases, leaving 4 bases between them. CDR3 loop: CASSYNSGNTIYF. In DNA, the CDR3 is TGTGCCAGCAGCTACAACTCTGGAAACACCATATATTTT. Filled out from reference TRBV11-2 and TRBJ1-3, the complete variable domain reads EAGVAQSPRYKIIEKRQSVAFWCNPISGHATLYWYQQILGQGPKLLIQFQNNGVVDDSQLPKDRFSAERLKGVDSTLKIQPAKLEDSAVYLCASSYNSGNTIYFGEGSWLTVV.

The chain uses TRBV20-1 and TRBJ2-1; D not resolved. The germline V gene encodes CDR1 DFQATT and CDR2 SNEGSKA (reference sequence). The V gene lost 5 bases and the J gene lost 7 bases, with 9 bases spanning the gap. The length of the CDR3 is 11 residues. DNA of the CDR3: TGCAGTGCTTTAGAGAGGAATGAGCAGTTCTTC. Translation: CSALERNEQFF.

This clone has only a few counts. CDR3 in DNA: TGTGCCAGCAGCTTGGTGGATGTGGGCTACACCTTC. Its translation: CASSLVDVGYTF. The V call is TRBV5-6, the J call TRBJ1-2; no firm D call. Per the germline V gene, CDR1 is SGHDT and CDR2 is YYEEEE. The CDR3 length is 12 residues. Trimming shortened V by 0 bases and J by 8 bases, and 8 bases separated the two germline ends. The full variable domain, rest sourced from reference TRBV5-6 and TRBJ1-2, is DAGVTQSPTHLIKTRGQQVTLRCSPKSGHDTVSWYQQALGQGPQFIFQYYEEEERQRGNFPDRFSGHQFPNYSSELNVNALLLGDSALYLCASSLVDVGYTFGSGTRLTVV.

The rearrangement links TRBV7-3 to TRBJ2-3, with TRBD2 identical over 10 bases. The trim removed 5 bases at V and 4 bases at J, leaving 6 bases unmatched. Germline CDR1 is SGHTA and CDR2 is FQGTGA. This CDR3 spans 15 amino acids. The CDR3 sequence is CASSQAGGPSDTQYF. For the CDR3, the DNA is TGTGCCAGCAGCCAAGCGGGAGGGCCCTCAGATACGCAGTATTTT. The full variable domain, rest sourced from reference TRBV7-3 and TRBJ2-3, is GAGVSQTPSNKVTEKGKYVELRCDPISGHTALYWYRQSLGQGPEFLIYFQGTGAADDSGLPNDRFFAVRPEGSVSTLKIQRTERGDSAVYLCASSQAGGPSDTQYFGPGTRLTVL.

This chain joins TRBV5-1 and TRBJ1-4; D is unclear. V lost 0 bases and J lost 10, with 13 bases in between. The germline CDR1 and CDR2 sequences are SGHRS and YFSETQ. The CDR3 runs 14 residues. The CDR3 DNA reads TGCGCCAGCAGCTTGGGCGTGATGGAGGGAAAACTGTTTTTT. Protein product: CASSLGVMEGKLFF.

V and J are TRBV5-4 and TRBJ1-2; D gene unclear. Trimming took off 4 bases at V and 7 bases at J, with 20 bases between the two ends. In germline, CDR1 is SGHNT, CDR2 YYREEE (reference sequence). The CDR3 contains 15 residues. The CDR3 nucleotides are TGTGCCAGCAGCCGACGCACGGCCCGGGAGGGTGGCTACACCTTC. Its protein is CASSRRTAREGGYTF.

This clone is labeled as medium-sized (0.01 to 0.1%). This chain uses TRBV6-5 with TRBJ1-2; TRBD1 matches at 8 bases. Germline lookup yields CDR1 MNHEY and CDR2 SVGAGI. After removal of 0 bases from V and 6 bases from J, the junction contained 6 bases not matched to a gene. CDR3 size: 15 residues. CDR3 sequence (DNA): TGTGCCAGCAGTTACTCCTGGACAGGGCTGGATGGCTACACCTTC. Translated: CASSYSWTGLDGYTF.

The chain has TRBV11-2 and TRBJ2-5; 12 bases are shared with TRBD2. The J segment lost 4 bases and the V segment lost 5 bases, leaving 5 bases of the junction unmatched. Germline V gene sequence: CDR1 SGHAT, CDR2 FQNNGV. The CDR3 totals 15 residues. CDR3 sequence: CASSLGLAGGETQYF. The DNA of the CDR3 is TGTGCCAGCAGCCTGGGACTAGCGGGCGGAGAGACCCAGTACTTC.

The CDR3 sequence is CASSLEAGVLDEQYF. CDR3 DNA: TGTGCCAGCAGCTTAGAAGCGGGAGTTTTGGACGAGCAGTACTTC. The chain links TRBV11-2 to TRBJ2-7, with 8 nucleotides matching TRBD2. Losses at the gene ends were 0 bases for V and 5 bases for J; bases not matched to a gene: 6. The CDR3 covers 15 residues. Germline CDR1 and CDR2: SGHAT and FQNNGV.

The genes are TRBV6-4 and TRBJ2-3; D call uncertain. V was trimmed by 2 bases and J by 0 bases, leaving 3 bases between them. CDR3 length: 13 residues. Looked up from germline, CDR1 is MRHNA and CDR2 is SNTAGT. CDR3 loop: CASSDGSTDTQYF. The CDR3 DNA is TGTGCCAGCAGTGACGGGAGCACAGATACGCAGTATTTT.

This clone came up once. The CDR3 spells CASSGTPHNEQFF. CDR3 in DNA: TGTGCCAGCAGCGGGACCCCGCACAATGAGCAGTTCTTC. V gene TRBV7-2 combines with J gene TRBJ2-1; the D gene could be TRBD1 or TRBD2 (5 bases each). The CDR3 has 13 residues. CDR1 SGHTA and CDR2 FQGNSA come from the germline V gene. Trimming took off 5 bases at V and 5 bases at J, with 10 bases between the two ends. Variable domain in full (rest from reference TRBV7-2 and TRBJ2-1): GAGVSQSPSNKVTEKGKDVELRCDPISGHTALYWYRQSLGQGLEFLIYFQGNSAPDKSGLPSDRFSAERTGGSVSTLTIQRTQQEDSAVYLCASSGTPHNEQFFGPGTRLTVL.

The chain uses TRBV7-9 and TRBJ1-5; no clear D gene. V lost 4 bases to trimming and J lost 4 bases, with 8 bases between them. Germline lookup yields CDR1 SEHNR and CDR2 FQNEAQ (reference sequence). The CDR3 spans 13 residues. CDR3 protein: CASSSISNQPQHF. CDR3 nucleotides: TGTGCCAGCAGCTCGATTTCTAATCAGCCCCAGCATTTT.

This clone has a handful of counts. Other DNA sequences in this sample translate to the same CDR3. The genes are TRBV28 and TRBJ1-5; D might be TRBD1 (5 bases). V lost 5 bases and J 4 bases, leaving 12 bases between the germline ends. The CDR3 consists of 14 residues. Germline assignment: CDR1 MDHEN and CDR2 SYDVKM. The CDR3 here is CASSPNGGNQPQHF. The DNA of the CDR3 is TGTGCCAGCAGTCCAAACGGGGGAAATCAGCCCCAGCATTTT. Full variable domain (missing parts from reference TRBV28 and TRBJ1-5): DVKVTQSSRYLVKRTGEKVFLECVQDMDHENMFWYRQDPGLGLRLIYFSYDVKMKEKGDIPEGYSVSREKKERFSLILESASTNQTSMYLCASSPNGGNQPQHFGDGTRLSIL.

This clone is a singleton in its sample. The J gene is TRBJ2-7, the V gene TRBV6-6, with a tentative D call TRBD2 (5 bases). Germline lookup yields CDR1 MNHNY and CDR2 SVGAGI (reference sequence). V lost 2 bases to trimming and J lost 6 bases, with 17 bases between them. CDR3 length: 15 amino acids. The CDR3 coding sequence is TGTGCCAGCAGTTACCCACGGGGTGGAGGTGTCGAGCAGTACTTC. Encoded protein: CASSYPRGGGVEQYF.

The chain is built from TRBV19 and TRBJ2-2; TRBD1 is a possible D gene (5 bases). Trimming took 8 bases from V and 8 from J, leaving 9 bases between them. This CDR3 is built from 11 residues. Germline-derived CDR1 and CDR2 are LNHDA and SQIVND (reference sequence). The CDR3 region has the DNA TGTGCCAGTCAAGGGGCTGGGGAGCTGTTTTTT. Its translation: CASQGAGELFF.

The J gene is TRBJ2-3, the V gene TRBV6-4; no clear D. The CDR3 runs 13 residues. Germline CDR1 is MRHNA and CDR2 is SNTAGT. The germline V and J ends were trimmed by 0 bases and 2 bases, with 3 bases remaining between them. Here the CDR3 DNA reads TGTGCCAGCAGTGACTCGACCACAGATACGCAGTATTTT. As protein: CASSDSTTDTQYF.

The rearrangement joins TRBV7-8 to TRBJ2-7; D gene unclear. The CDR3 is 15 amino acids. From germline, CDR1 is SGHVS and CDR2 FQNEAQ. Trimming cost V 1 base and J 5 bases, with 15 bases left between them. The DNA for the CDR3 is TGTGCCAGCAGCTTAGTTTTTACCAGTATGAACGAGCAGTACTTC. As protein: CASSLVFTSMNEQYF.

The gene calls are TRBV29-1 and TRBJ2-2; weak D call: TRBD1 (6 bases). V dropped 4 bases and J dropped 2 bases, with 20 bases sitting between them. The CDR3 length is 17 residues. Germline V gene lookup returns CDR1 SQVTM and CDR2 ANQGSEA. CDR3 loop: CSVGLQGSLTNTGELFF. DNA of the CDR3: TGCAGCGTTGGATTACAGGGTTCGCTAACTAACACCGGGGAGCTGTTTTTT.

This chain links TRBV29-1 with TRBJ2-1; TRBD2 matches at 8 bases. The V gene's germline CDR1 is SQVTM and CDR2 ANQGSEA. The CDR3 has 14 residues. With V trimmed by 7 bases and J by 6 bases, 11 bases remained unmatched. The CDR3 loop is CSADGVAGTNEQFF. The CDR3 nucleotides are TGCAGCGCCGACGGGGTAGCGGGAACCAATGAGCAGTTCTTC.

This sequence joins TRBV28 and TRBJ2-7; D unresolved. Trimming took off 5 bases at V and 12 bases at J, with 17 bases between the two ends. The CDR3 runs 12 residues. Germline V gene lookup returns CDR1 MDHEN and CDR2 SYDVKM. The CDR3 sequence: CASSKGPVARYF. Written as DNA, the CDR3 is TGTGCCAGCAGTAAAGGACCAGTTGCGCGGTACTTC.

The chain joins TRBV30 to TRBJ1-1, with 8 bases aligning to TRBD1. V lost 2 bases to trimming and J lost 5 bases; unmatched junction nucleotides: 4. Germline V gene data show CDR1 as GTSNPN and CDR2 as SVGIG (reference sequence). The CDR3 is 13 residues long. The CDR3 region is CAWSRRGRTEAFF. Written as DNA, the CDR3 is TGTGCCTGGAGTCGCAGGGGGCGGACTGAAGCTTTCTTT.

This chain joins TRBV5-4 and TRBJ2-1; no clear D. From germline, CDR1 is SGHNT and CDR2 YYREEE (reference sequence). This CDR3 contains 14 residues. Trimming shortened V by 4 bases and J by 8 bases, and 16 bases separated the two germline ends. The CDR3 DNA is TGTGCCAGCAGCCACGAAATAGGGTCCTATGAGCAGTTCTTC. Translated, it gives CASSHEIGSYEQFF.

This clone appeared a few times. The chain recombines TRBV6-6 with TRBJ2-7; tentatively, D is TRBD2 (6 bases). Trimming took 1 base from V and 5 from J, leaving 9 bases between them. Looked up from germline, CDR1 is MNHNY and CDR2 is SVGAGI (reference sequence). This CDR3 is built from 13 residues. The CDR3 sequence: CASSYLAANEQYF. The CDR3 DNA sequence: TGTGCCAGCAGTTACTTAGCGGCGAACGAGCAGTACTTC.

This clone was picked up a small number of times. This chain uses TRBV6-4 with TRBJ2-1; D is undetermined. V was trimmed by 6 bases and J by 8 bases, leaving 11 bases between them. The germline V gene encodes CDR1 MRHNA and CDR2 SNTAGT. The CDR3 consists of 12 residues. As DNA, the CDR3 is TGTGCCAGCAGCGATGACCAACATGAGCAGTTCTTC. It encodes CASSDDQHEQFF.